The 20 T cell receptor beta chains in this list originate from one sample, sequenced in a study of human T cells and chemical hapten exposure. TCRdb analysed the RACE reads with MiXCR anew, one entry per CDR3 protein. The data contain around 380,000 distinct CDR3 sequences, roughly 4.8% of them singletons. The time point denotes: patch test 1, 2 weeks after DPC sensitization. Treatment given: therapeutic diphenylcyclopropenone sensitization with weekly scalp DPC. Sample: whole blood, taken in connection with sensitization to the hapten diphenylcyclopropenone (DPC). The receptors were gathered from a woman aged 50 to 60 with alopecia areata. Some clones in this sample may be carry-over from other donors' samples.

This clonotype was counted at least ten times. This rearrangement joins TRBV30 to TRBJ1-1, with 7 bases identical to TRBD1. After removal of 1 base from V and 3 bases from J, the junction contained 2 bases not matched to a gene. Germline assignment: CDR1 GTSNPN and CDR2 SVGIG (reference sequence). CDR3 size: 13 residues. The CDR3 spells CAWSGRGDTEAFF. In DNA, the CDR3 is TGTGCCTGGAGTGGCAGGGGGGACACTGAAGCTTTCTTT.

The chain is built from TRBV3-1 and TRBJ1-1, with D possibly TRBD1 on 5 matching bases. In germline, CDR1 is LGHDT, CDR2 YNNKEL (reference sequence). The V and J ends lost 1 base and 4 bases respectively, with 19 bases between them. The CDR3 is made up of 17 amino acids. The CDR3 bases are TGTGCCAGCAGCCAAGTAGGGACCCCGTCTCAGGCCACTGAAGCTTTCTTT. It codes for CASSQVGTPSQATEAFF.

The chain employs TRBV6-4 and TRBJ2-3; 8 bases fit TRBD1. J was trimmed by 4 bases and V by 6 bases; bases with no gene match: 12. This CDR3 is built from 16 residues. CDR1 and CDR2 from the germline V gene are MRHNA and SNTAGT. The CDR3 coding sequence is TGTGCCAGCAGCCCCCTCCCGGGACAGGAAGCAGATACGCAGTATTTT. It codes for CASSPLPGQEADTQYF.

In this sample, this clonotype turned up many times. The genes are TRBV6-6 and TRBJ2-1; 7 nucleotides align to TRBD1. This CDR3 has 16 residues. After removal of 6 bases from V and 0 bases from J, the junction contained 8 bases not matched to a gene. Per germline, CDR1 MNHNY and CDR2 SVGAGI (reference sequence). CDR3 DNA: TGTGCCAGCAGACCGGGACAGACCACCTCCTACAATGAGCAGTTCTTC. Its translation is CASRPGQTTSYNEQFF.

The sample holds many counts of this clonotype. The chain joins TRBV14 to TRBJ1-4; possible D gene TRBD1, 5 bases. The CDR3 runs 16 residues. CDR1 is SGHDN, CDR2 FVKESK, per germline. With 0 bases removed from V and 4 bases from J, the gap between germline ends came to 12 bases. The CDR3 bases are TGTGCCAGCAGCCAAGATACCCAGGGTTTTAATGAAAAACTGTTTTTT. It is translated as CASSQDTQGFNEKLFF. The whole variable domain, filled in from reference TRBV14 and TRBJ1-4, reads EAGVTQFPSHSVIEKGQTVTLRCDPISGHDNLYWYRRVMGKEIKFLLHFVKESKQDESGMPNNRFLAERTGGTYSTLKVQPAELEDSGVYFCASSQDTQGFNEKLFFGSGTQLSVL.

Written as DNA, the CDR3 is TGTGCCAGCAGCTGGGGGACAGGGGGGAATTCACCCCTCCACTTT. It codes for CASSWGTGGNSPLHF. This chain links TRBV7-2 with TRBJ1-6; TRBD1 matches 11 bases. The CDR3 consists of 15 residues. The ends lost 4 bases at V and 7 bases at J; junction bases unmatched: 3. Germline CDR1 reads SGHTA; CDR2 reads FQGNSA.

The table lists this clonotype with many counts. V gene TRBV6-5 combines with J gene TRBJ1-2, with 9 bases lining up with TRBD1. CDR3 length equals 12 residues. The V and J ends lost 8 bases and 7 bases, in that order; junction bases with no gene match: 5. Germline-derived CDR1 and CDR2 are MNHEY and SVGAGI. In DNA, the CDR3 is TGTGCCAGCCGGGGACAGGGTCCTGGCTACACCTTC. Its protein is CASRGQGPGYTF.

This chain joins TRBV12-3 or TRBV12-4 and TRBJ2-2; no reliable D call. V lost 3 bases to trimming and J lost 6 bases, with 8 bases between them. The CDR3 spans 13 residues. CDR3 sequence (DNA): TGTGCCAGCAGTTTGGGGTACGCCGGGGAGCTGTTTTTT. As protein: CASSLGYAGELFF.

The DNA of the CDR3 is TGTGCCAGCAGTAAGGGACTAGCGGGGGGGCCGGAGGAGACCCAGTACTTC. Encoded protein: CASSKGLAGGPEETQYF. The chain employs TRBV6-6 and TRBJ2-5; 16 bases line up with TRBD2. The CDR3 extends over 17 amino acids. Germline loops: CDR1 MNHNY, CDR2 SVGAGI (reference sequence). The V gene end was trimmed by 5 bases and the J gene end by 5 bases; junction bases not matched to a gene: 8.

The sample holds a few counts of this clonotype. The rearrangement links TRBV12-3 or TRBV12-4 to TRBJ1-1; 8 nucleotides line up with TRBD1. CDR3 length: 15 residues. V lost 6 bases, J lost 4 bases, and 10 bases stayed unmatched. CDR3 region: CASSPDREGRTEAFF. The CDR3, as DNA: TGTGCCAGCAGCCCGGACAGGGAGGGTCGCACTGAAGCTTTCTTT.

In its sample, this clonotype was seen many times. The chain carries TRBV7-9 and TRBJ2-3; 8 bases fit TRBD2. Losses at the gene ends were 10 bases for V and 0 bases for J; bases not matched to a gene: 15. The CDR3 has 17 residues. Per germline, CDR1 SEHNR and CDR2 FQNEAQ (reference sequence). The CDR3 sequence: CATRRGGRHKSTDTQYF. In DNA, the CDR3 is TGTGCCACCCGAAGGGGCGGGAGGCACAAAAGCACAGATACGCAGTATTTT.

This clonotype was recorded a few times. For the CDR3, the DNA is TGTGCCAGCAGCTTCGGGACTAGCGAGTCCGGGGAGCTGTTTTTT. It yields the protein CASSFGTSESGELFF. The chain recombines TRBV21-1 with TRBJ2-2; TRBD2, the D gene given by the table, was not confirmed from the DNA. TRBV21-1 is a known pseudogene. The CDR3 spans 15 residues.

This clonotype was counted at least ten times. The chain combines TRBV2 with TRBJ2-5, with D maybe TRBD2 (5 bases). The CDR3 consists of 13 residues. Looked up from germline, CDR1 is SNHLY and CDR2 is FYNNEI. Trimming cost V 7 bases and J 2 bases, with 11 bases left between them. This CDR3 is CASNRGLQETQYF. CDR3 sequence (DNA): TGTGCCAGCAACCGTGGACTGCAAGAGACCCAGTACTTC.

Comments on this clonotype: This could be a read error, since a much larger clone is one nucleotide away. It is likely a read error, because the conserved phenylalanine at the end of the CDR3 is missing. J is TRBJ2-7 and V is TRBV11-1; D possibly matches TRBD1 or TRBD2 (5 bases each). Germline V lookup: CDR1 SGHAT, CDR2 FQDESV (reference sequence). The CDR3 spans 11 residues. The V end lost 3 bases, the J end lost 6 bases, and 6 bases lay between the germline ends. CDR3 sequence reads: CASSFGTEQYL. The CDR3 coding sequence is TGTGCCAGCAGCTTCGGGACCGAGCAGTACTTA.

The genes are TRBV6-1 and TRBJ1-5, with 11 bases lining up with TRBD1. V lost 4 bases and J lost 3; bases outside the gene matches: 5. The CDR3 covers 16 residues. In germline, CDR1 is MNHNS, CDR2 SASEGT. The CDR3 loop is CASSAGTGGVNQPQHF. DNA for the CDR3: TGTGCCAGCAGTGCCGGGACAGGGGGAGTCAATCAGCCCCAGCATTTT.

This clonotype was counted ten times or more. The chain combines TRBV3-1 with TRBJ1-5; the D is unclear. The CDR3 is made up of 14 amino acids. Trimming cost V 1 base and J 2 bases, with 6 bases left between them. Germline CDR1 LGHDT, CDR2 YNNKEL (reference sequence). CDR3 protein: CASSQGRGNQPQHF. In DNA, the CDR3 is TGTGCCAGCAGCCAAGGACGGGGCAATCAGCCCCAGCATTTT.

This clonotype was seen a few times. The V call is TRBV7-2, the J call TRBJ1-1; D remains unclear. The germline gives CDR1 SGHTA, CDR2 FQGNSA. This CDR3 contains 14 residues. V lost 7 bases to trimming and J lost 1 base, with 13 bases between them. The CDR3 protein is CASIVDWTNTEAFF. In DNA, the CDR3 is TGTGCCAGCATCGTGGACTGGACGAACACTGAAGCTTTCTTT.

This clonotype was counted at least ten times. The rearrangement uses TRBV29-1 and TRBJ1-3; 9 nucleotides match TRBD1. Trimming cost V 4 bases and J 2 bases; bases outside gene matches: 9. The CDR3 is 16 amino acids. Germline V CDR1 and CDR2: SQVTM, ANQGSEA. The CDR3 loop is CSVGTGASRAGNTIYF. The CDR3 DNA reads TGCAGCGTTGGGACAGGGGCGTCTAGGGCTGGAAACACCATATATTTT.

This clonotype was found many times. The V call is TRBV14, the J call TRBJ1-2, with no clear D. Germline V gene lookup returns CDR1 SGHDN and CDR2 FVKESK. Deletions cut 0 bases from V and 4 bases from J, with 21 bases between. This CDR3 spans 18 amino acids. The CDR3 is CASSQDRGIAPGTYGYTF. The CDR3, as DNA: TGTGCCAGCAGCCAAGATCGGGGTATCGCTCCGGGCACCTATGGCTACACCTTC.

This clonotype was recorded at least ten times. The rearrangement links TRBV7-6 to TRBJ1-4; D is ambiguous. The germline CDR1 and CDR2 sequences are SGHVS and FNYEAQ. This CDR3 is built from 14 residues. Trimming stripped 1 base from V and 7 bases from J, with 10 bases between. The chain's CDR3 is CASSLGGGSEKLFF. CDR3 sequence (DNA): TGTGCCAGCAGCTTAGGAGGAGGGTCTGAAAAACTGTTTTTT.